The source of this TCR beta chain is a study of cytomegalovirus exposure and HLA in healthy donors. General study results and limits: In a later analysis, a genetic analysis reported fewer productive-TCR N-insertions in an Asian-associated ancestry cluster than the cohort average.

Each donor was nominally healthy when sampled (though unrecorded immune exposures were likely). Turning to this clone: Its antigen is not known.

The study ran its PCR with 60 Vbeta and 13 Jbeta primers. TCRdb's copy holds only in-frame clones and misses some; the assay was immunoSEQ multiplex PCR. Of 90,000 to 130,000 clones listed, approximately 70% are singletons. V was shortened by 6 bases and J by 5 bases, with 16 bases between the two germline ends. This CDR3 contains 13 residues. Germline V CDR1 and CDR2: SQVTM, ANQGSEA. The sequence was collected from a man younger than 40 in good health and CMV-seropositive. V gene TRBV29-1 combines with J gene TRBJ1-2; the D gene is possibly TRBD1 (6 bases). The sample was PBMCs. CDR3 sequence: CSVGQILRYGYTF. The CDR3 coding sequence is TGCAGCGTCGGACAGATACTTAGATATGGCTACACCTTC.